Listed below are T cell receptor beta chains from one sample, sequenced in a study of shared clonotypes between healthy human individuals. The data were produced by immunoSEQ multiplex PCR, yet TCRdb's version contains in-frame clones alone and is incomplete. The repertoire has about 120,000 clones, more than 65% of them found once; the top ten carry about 22%. Sequenced sample: memory CD8+ T cells sorted from blood. Source of these receptors: a woman aged 25 to 39 in good health. CDR3s include the opening cysteine and the closing phenylalanine or tryptophan. The D gene is left open where the match is weak. Not every row has a clone size; where given, it reads once, few, many or a size class.

v_gene	j_gene	abundance	d_gene	CDR3nt	CDR3aa
TRBV7-9	TRBJ2-5	NA	NA	TGTGCCAGCAGCTTAGCTCATAGTGGGGACGCCGAGACCCAGTACTTC	CASSLAHSGDAETQYF
TRBV4-1	TRBJ2-1	NA	TRBD2	TGCGCCAGCAGCCAGTCGCGGAGCGGGATCAACAATGAGCAGTTCTTC	CASSQSRSGINNEQFF
TRBV9	TRBJ1-3	NA	TRBD1	TGTGCCAGCAGCCCTCATGACAGGGCCAACCTAGCCCGGGGCGACACCATATATTTT	CASSPHDRANLARGDTIYF
TRBV7-9	TRBJ1-2	NA	NA	TGTGCCAGCAGCTTATGGGCAGTCAGCTATGGCTACACCTTC	CASSLWAVSYGYTF
TRBV6-1	TRBJ1-2	many	TRBD1	TGTGCCAGCAGCCGACAGGGAGGGTCGGATGGCTACACCTTC	CASSRQGGSDGYTF
TRBV10-2	TRBJ2-1	NA	NA	TGCGCCAGCAGAGACAACAATGAGCAGTTCTTC	CASRDNNEQFF
TRBV27	TRBJ1-1	NA	TRBD1	TGTGCCAGCAGTCCGTGGACAGGGGTGAACACTGAAGCTTTCTTT	CASSPWTGVNTEAFF
TRBV7-8	TRBJ2-2	NA	TRBD2	TGTGCCAGCAGCTTAGCGCCGGGGGGACTGACCGGGGAGCTGTTTTTT	CASSLAPGGLTGELFF
TRBV2	TRBJ1-2	many	NA	TGTGCCAGCAGTGAAGGGGACTATGGCTACACCTTC	CASSEGDYGYTF
TRBV7-2	TRBJ2-7	NA	TRBD2	TGTGCCAGCAGCCTAGCGGGAGGGCCGTATTACGAGCAGTACTTC	CASSLAGGPYYEQYF
TRBV14	TRBJ2-7	few	TRBD2	TGTGCCAGCAGCCAAGTAGCGGGATTCTCCTACGAGCAGTACTTC	CASSQVAGFSYEQYF
TRBV29-1	TRBJ2-5	NA	NA	TGCAGCGTTGAAATTAGCGGCCAAGAGACCCAGTACTTC	CSVEISGQETQYF
TRBV6-6	TRBJ1-1	NA	TRBD1	TGTGCCAGCAGCTTAGAAGGGGGCGCGGAGACTGAAGCTTTCTTT	CASSLEGGAETEAFF
TRBV4-2	TRBJ2-3	many	TRBD2	TGTGCCAGCAGCCAAATAGCGGGAGAGGGCACAGATACGCAGTATTTT	CASSQIAGEGTDTQYF
TRBV7-9	TRBJ2-3	NA	TRBD2	TGTGCCAGCAGCTTGACTAGCGGGAGCACAGATACGCAGTATTTT	CASSLTSGSTDTQYF
TRBV7-6	TRBJ2-7	NA	TRBD2	TGTGCCAGCAGCTTAGGCCCTAGCGGGAAGTACGAGCAGTACTTC	CASSLGPSGKYEQYF
TRBV6-1	TRBJ2-7	NA	TRBD1	TGTGCCATCGAGACAGGGCCCTACGAGCAGTACTTC	CAIETGPYEQYF
TRBV5-1	TRBJ2-7	few	TRBD2	TGCGCCAGCAGCTTATCGGGAGGATACGAGCAGTACTTC	CASSLSGGYEQYF
TRBV4-1	TRBJ1-2	NA	NA	TGCGCCAGCAGCCAAGGAAATGAGCTGCTGACAAGGGGCGGTGGCTACACCTTC	CASSQGNELLTRGGGYTF
TRBV7-6	TRBJ2-2	NA	NA	TGTGCCAGCAGCTTAGGAGGTACCGGGGAGCTGTTTTTT	CASSLGGTGELFF
TRBV7-2	TRBJ1-1	few	NA	TGTGCCAGCAGCTTAGCGGGAAACACTGAAGCTTTCTTT	CASSLAGNTEAFF
TRBV25-1	TRBJ1-4	NA	NA	TGTGCCAGCAGTGAATCTAGAGGTGGCGGAGGACTGTTTTTT	CASSESRGGGGLFF